These T cell receptor beta chains were read from a single sample in a study of blood T cell repertoires in COVID-19. TCRdb keeps only in-frame clones here, not all; method: immunoSEQ multiplex PCR. The profile shows about 140,000 clones, under 80% of them singletons. The material sequenced was peripheral blood. The receptor source for this set is a man aged 60-69 years with acute or convalescent COVID-19. The CDR3 runs from the conserved cysteine through the conserved F or W. The D gene is left open where the match is weak. Clone sizes are given selectively: once, few, many, or a class where the clone is expanded.

NA,TRBV7-9,TRBJ1-5,once,TGTGCCAGCAGCTTAGAGGGGCCACCTAGCAATCAGCCCCAGCATTTT,CASSLEGPPSNQPQHF
NA,TRBV19,TRBJ2-7,few,TGTGCCAGTAGTATTGTTTGGGACACTTTCTCCTACGAGCAGTACTTC,CASSIVWDTFSYEQYF
NA,TRBV19,TRBJ1-4,NA,TGTGCCAGTAGTCGACAGCTAAATGAAAAACTGTTTTTT,CASSRQLNEKLFF
TRBD2,TRBV24-1,TRBJ2-1,few,TGTGCCACCAGTGATCCAACTAGCGGCTCCTACAATGAGCAGTTCTTC,CATSDPTSGSYNEQFF
NA,TRBV19,TRBJ2-2,NA,TGTGCCAGTAGTATGGTGGACATCCGGGGGGAGCTGTTTTTT,CASSMVDIRGELFF
TRBD1,TRBV27,TRBJ2-3,NA,TGTGCCAGCAGTTCCTTCGGACAGGGGAGCACAGATACGCAGTATTTT,CASSSFGQGSTDTQYF
NA,TRBV3-1/TRBV3-2,TRBJ1-5,NA,TGTGCCAGCAGCCAAGGGGGAGCAGGTGGCAATCAGCCCCAGCATTTT,CASSQGGAGGNQPQHF
NA,TRBV18,TRBJ1-4,NA,TGTGCCAGCTCACCGCGCCGGGACACTAATAATGAAAAACTGTTTTTT,CASSPRRDTNNEKLFF
TRBD2,TRBV19,TRBJ2-1,NA,TGTGCCAGTAGTATCAGGTATGGACTAGCGGGAGCCAATGAGCAGTTCTTC,CASSIRYGLAGANEQFF
NA,TRBV28,TRBJ1-5,once,TGTGCCAGCACCCCGGGAGGGTCCGGTCGAGGCAATCAGCCCCAGCATTTT,CASTPGGSGRGNQPQHF
TRBD2,TRBV11-2,TRBJ2-3,few,TGTGCCAGCAGCTTAGAAGCGGGAGAGAATACGCAGTATTTT,CASSLEAGENTQYF
TRBD1,TRBV5-6,TRBJ2-7,NA,TGTGCCAGCAGCCCGGACAGGGGGCCTTTTCAGCAGTACTTC,CASSPDRGPFQQYF
TRBD1,TRBV30,TRBJ1-5,NA,TGTGCCTGGAGTGGACAGGGGAGTTGGTATGGCAATCAGCCCCAGCATTTT,CAWSGQGSWYGNQPQHF
NA,TRBV5-6,TRBJ1-6,few,TGTGCCAGCAGCTGGACACGCTCACCCCTCCACTTT,CASSWTRSPLHF
TRBD1,TRBV19,TRBJ1-1,NA,TGTGCCAGTAGCTCCCTCCGGGACAGGGGTAGTACTGAAGCTTTCTTT,CASSSLRDRGSTEAFF
NA,TRBV6-6,TRBJ2-5,NA,TGTGCCAGCATGTTGAGCCAAGAGACCCAGTACTTC,CASMLSQETQYF
NA,TRBV2,TRBJ2-2,few,TGTGCCAGCAGTAAAGGGGCAGGGACCGGGGAGCTGTTTTTT,CASSKGAGTGELFF
TRBD1,TRBV2,TRBJ2-2,NA,TGTGCCAGCAGTGGATCCGACAGGGGGGTTGGCGGGGAGCTGTTTTTT,CASSGSDRGVGGELFF
TRBD1,TRBV27,TRBJ2-7,NA,TGTGCCAGCAGCCCCCGGGACAGACTGCAGCAGTACTTC,CASSPRDRLQQYF
NA,TRBV30,TRBJ1-2,NA,TGTGCCTGGCACAGGGATCTCAGTGGCTACACCTTC,CAWHRDLSGYTF
NA,TRBV19,TRBJ2-1,NA,TGTGCCAGTAGTGTCACCGAGGAGCAGTTCTTC,CASSVTEEQFF
TRBD2,TRBV28,TRBJ2-7,NA,TGTGCCAGCAGTTCCCCTAGCGGAGGAGGAGGAGAGCAGTACTTC,CASSSPSGGGGEQYF
TRBD1,TRBV28,TRBJ2-7,NA,TGTGCCAGCAGTTCAACGGGACAGTACTCCTACGAGCAGTACTTC,CASSSTGQYSYEQYF
NA,TRBV5-1,TRBJ2-7,NA,TGCGCCAGCAGCTCGCAAGGGCGGGAAGGGTACGAGCAGTACTTC,CASSSQGREGYEQYF
NA,TRBV9,TRBJ2-7,NA,TGTGCCAGCAGCCTTGGGCAGGGGCCCTACGAGCAGTACTTC,CASSLGQGPYEQYF
TRBD2,TRBV28,TRBJ2-3,NA,TGTGCCGGATCGGGACTAGCGGGAGAGGTTGCAGATACGCAGTATTTT,CAGSGLAGEVADTQYF
TRBD2,TRBV11-3,TRBJ2-1,few,TGTGCCAGCAGCCGAGGGGAGGGGAACGATGAGCAGTTCTTC,CASSRGEGNDEQFF
NA,TRBV6-5,TRBJ2-3,NA,TGTGCCAGCAGTTACACAGCGGGTTTAGCGGATACGCAGTATTTT,CASSYTAGLADTQYF
TRBD1,TRBV6-5,TRBJ2-5,NA,TGTGCCAGCAGACTGACAGGGCTAGAGACCCAGTACTTC,CASRLTGLETQYF
NA,TRBV20-1,TRBJ2-1,NA,TGCAGTGCGAGTAGCGTCAATGAGCAGTTCTTC,CSASSVNEQFF
TRBD1,TRBV6-5,TRBJ1-4,NA,TGTGCCAGCAGTCCGAGGGGGCGTAATGAAAAACTGTTTTTT,CASSPRGRNEKLFF
NA,TRBV28,TRBJ1-4,once,TGTGCCAGCAGTTCTGCCCAGACAGGCTTTAATGAAAAACTGTTTTTT,CASSSAQTGFNEKLFF
NA,TRBV21-1,TRBJ1-5,few,TGTGCCAGCAGCGGCAGGCATCGTGGCAATCAGCCCCAGCATTTT,CASSGRHRGNQPQHF
TRBD1,TRBV28,TRBJ2-7,NA,TGTGCCAGCAGCATCGACAGGGGGGTCGAGCAGTACTTC,CASSIDRGVEQYF
NA,TRBV21-1,TRBJ1-4,NA,TGTGCCAGCAGCAAGCGTTCCATGGGCATAGAAAAACTGTTTTTT,CASSKRSMGIEKLFF
TRBD2,TRBV5-4,TRBJ2-4,few,TGTGCCAGCAGCCTCGGGACTAGCGACATAGCCAAAAACATTCAGTACTTC,CASSLGTSDIAKNIQYF
NA,TRBV27,TRBJ1-1,NA,TGTGCCAGCAGTTTACAAGAGATGAACACTGAAGCTTTCTTT,CASSLQEMNTEAFF
TRBD2,TRBV7-9,TRBJ2-7,NA,TGTGCCAGCAGCTTAGGGGGACTAGCGGGTATCGAGCAGTACTTC,CASSLGGLAGIEQYF
TRBD1,TRBV7-9,TRBJ1-1,NA,TGTGCCAGCAGCTTCGAACAGGGGGGAGCTTTCTTT,CASSFEQGGAFF
NA,TRBV21-1,TRBJ1-4,NA,TGTGCCAGCAGCAAAATGAAGGCAGGGTGGAGTGAAAAACTGTTTTTT,CASSKMKAGWSEKLFF
TRBD1,TRBV5-8,TRBJ1-6,many,TGTGCCAGCAGCCCCCGTCCGGGACAGGCCGTTCTGGATTCACCCCTCCACTTT,CASSPRPGQAVLDSPLHF
TRBD1,TRBV5-6,TRBJ1-2,NA,TGTGCCAGCAGCCCTGGACAGGCAAAGGGCTACACCTTC,CASSPGQAKGYTF
NA,TRBV2,TRBJ2-7,NA,TGTGCCAGCAGGCGGACATCTTACGAGCAGTACTTC,CASRRTSYEQYF
NA,TRBV10-3,TRBJ1-2,NA,TGTGCCACGCAACAGAGAAACTATGGCTACACCTTC,CATQQRNYGYTF
TRBD1,TRBV5-5,TRBJ2-7,NA,TGTGCCAGCAGCTTAGGGACAGGGGGATCCTACGAGCAGTACTTC,CASSLGTGGSYEQYF
NA,TRBV6-5,TRBJ1-4,once,TGTGCCAGCAGCCTCGCTCGCGGGGAGAGTGAAAAACTGTTTTTT,CASSLARGESEKLFF
NA,TRBV5-6,TRBJ1-2,NA,TGTGCCAGCAGCTTGGAAGCAGGGGGCTACACCTTC,CASSLEAGGYTF
NA,TRBV4-2,TRBJ1-1,NA,TGTGCCAGCAGCCAAGCCGGCGACGGGACTGAAGCTTTCTTT,CASSQAGDGTEAFF
NA,TRBV4-1,TRBJ1-4,NA,TGCGCCAGCAGACGCCGCGTAGGGGGAAGTGAAAAACTGTTTTTT,CASRRRVGGSEKLFF
NA,TRBV12-3/TRBV12-4,TRBJ2-7,NA,TGTGCCAGCAGTTTTTCAGGGACCTACGAGCAGTACTTC,CASSFSGTYEQYF
NA,TRBV6-5,TRBJ2-7,NA,TGTGCCAGCAGAAAGCTCGCGGGACCAAGGGCAAGCTTC,CASRKLAGPRASF
NA,TRBV11-3,TRBJ2-3,NA,TGTGCCAGCAGCTTCGACAGGGAGGTCCGTGGTACGCAGTATTTT,CASSFDREVRGTQYF
NA,TRBV10-3,TRBJ2-3,NA,TGTGCCATCAGTGAGTGGGCGGGGCACACAGATACGCAGTATTTT,CAISEWAGHTDTQYF
TRBD1,TRBV5-6,TRBJ1-3,NA,TGTGCCAGCAGCTCTGGGACAGGGTCTGGAAACACCATATATTTT,CASSSGTGSGNTIYF
NA,TRBV19,TRBJ2-1,many,TGTGCCAGTAGTATGGGAACCGGGAGAGGGTTTGAGCAGTTCTTC,CASSMGTGRGFEQFF
TRBD1,TRBV6-5,TRBJ1-1,once,TGTGCCAGCAGTCTTAACAGGGGGCTGGCTTTCTTT,CASSLNRGLAFF
NA,TRBV7-2,TRBJ2-7,once,TGTGCCAGCAGCTTAGGACGGGTAATCTCCTACGAGCAGTACTTC,CASSLGRVISYEQYF
NA,TRBV12-5,TRBJ2-3,NA,TGTGCTAGTGGTTTGGATAGGGGGGATACGCAGTATTTT,CASGLDRGDTQYF
TRBD1,TRBV15,TRBJ1-4,NA,TGTGCCACCAGCAGAGATCCCGGGACAGCAAATGAAAAACTGTTTTTT,CATSRDPGTANEKLFF